These 18 T cell receptor beta chains share one sample of origin, sequenced in a study of T cells in Graves' hyperthyroidism and ophthalmopathy. The TCR beta CDR3 regions underwent amplification using RNA transcripts as the source. The HTBI primer set drove a first-round RT-PCR of the TCR CDR3. TCRdb recomputed calls from the multiplex PCR reads with MiXCR, one row per CDR3 protein. The table has about 320,000 distinct CDR3 sequences, 16% seen once; the top ten hold around a third. The sequenced sample consisted of blood. Receptor source: a man aged 25 to 45 with Graves' hyperthyroidism.

The V call is TRBV14, the J call TRBJ2-1; 14 bases are a match to TRBD2. After removal of 4 bases from V and 1 base from J, the junction contained 15 bases not matched to a gene. The CDR3 is 21 amino acids. CDR1 is SGHDN, CDR2 FVKESK, per germline. Here the CDR3 reads CASSPGGPGLAGVISYNEQFF. In DNA, the CDR3 is TGTGCCAGCAGCCCGGGGGGTCCGGGACTAGCGGGAGTAATATCCTACAATGAGCAGTTCTTC.

The chain uses TRBV30 and TRBJ2-1; 9 nucleotides line up with TRBD1. The ends lost 2 bases at V and 7 bases at J; junction bases unmatched: 6. The germline gives CDR1 GTSNPN, CDR2 SVGIG (reference sequence). This CDR3 has 14 residues. CDR3 coding DNA: TGTGCCTGGAGTCATCCCGGACAGGGGAATGAGCAGTTCTTC. It codes for CAWSHPGQGNEQFF.

Ten or more counts support this clonotype. The J gene is TRBJ2-7, the V gene TRBV24-1; D ambiguous. Germline V lookup: CDR1 KGHDR, CDR2 SFDVKD. This CDR3 is 11 amino acids long. The V end lost 3 bases, the J end lost 7 bases, and 6 bases lay between the germline ends. The CDR3 loop reads CATSDGMEQYF. The DNA for the CDR3 is TGTGCCACCAGTGATGGGATGGAGCAGTACTTC.

In DNA, the CDR3 is TGCGCCAGCAGCTTTGCGGGCGCCCGAGGCTACAATGAGCAGTTCTTC. It specifies CASSFAGARGYNEQFF. The chain couples TRBV5-1 to TRBJ2-1, with a weak D call TRBD2 (5 bases). The length of the CDR3 is 16 residues. The germline V gene has CDR1 SGHRS and CDR2 YFSETQ. V lost 2 bases and J 3 bases, leaving 15 bases between the germline ends.

The chain combines TRBV5-1 with TRBJ2-6; D is undetermined. The CDR3 has 16 amino acids. Germline V lookup: CDR1 SGHRS, CDR2 YFSETQ. V lost 0 bases to trimming and J lost 0 bases, with 7 bases between them. CDR3 in DNA: TGCGCCAGCAGCTTGGGGTCCCACTCTGGGGCCAACGTCCTGACTTTC. Its translation is CASSLGSHSGANVLTF. Filled out from reference TRBV5-1 and TRBJ2-6, the complete variable domain reads KAGVTQTPRYLIKTRGQQVTLSCSPISGHRSVSWYQQTPGQGLQFLFEYFSETQRNKGNFPGRFSGRQFSNSRSEMNVSTLELGDSALYLCASSLGSHSGANVLTFGAGSRLTVL.

This clonotype was picked up many times. J is TRBJ1-4 and V is TRBV3-1; no firm D call. The germline gives CDR1 LGHDT, CDR2 YNNKEL (reference sequence). The CDR3 loop spans 11 amino acids. V was pared by 6 bases and J by 8 bases, with 7 bases between. CDR3 nucleotides: TGTGCCAGCAGGCGCGCAGAAAAACTGTTTTTT. It translates to CASRRAEKLFF.

The V call is TRBV19, the J call TRBJ1-1, with D maybe TRBD1 (5 bases). CDR3 length: 14 amino acids. Trimming removed 5 bases at V and 3 bases at J, with 13 bases between. The germline V gene encodes CDR1 LNHDA and CDR2 SQIVND (reference sequence). DNA for the CDR3: TGTGCCAGTAGTGGGTCAGGGTTGGACACTGAAGCTTTCTTT. Encoded protein: CASSGSGLDTEAFF.

The chain is built from TRBV2 and TRBJ2-7; perhaps TRBD1 as D (10 bases). The germline V gene encodes CDR1 SNHLY and CDR2 FYNNEI. The CDR3 extends over 18 amino acids. Trimming took off 5 bases at V and 2 bases at J, with 25 bases between the two ends. In DNA form, the CDR3 reads TGTGCCAGCAGTATTCGGGACAGGGGTGCGGGAGGGGCCTACGAGCAGTACTTC. Its protein product is CASSIRDRGAGGAYEQYF.

This clonotype was seen more than once but under ten times. The CDR3 sequence is CASSQVSGDNEQFF. In DNA, the CDR3 is TGTGCCAGCAGCCAAGTGTCCGGGGACAATGAGCAGTTCTTC. The chain carries TRBV14 and TRBJ2-1; possible D gene TRBD2, 5 bases. Trimming removed 1 base at V and 5 bases at J, with 9 bases between. Germline values: CDR1 SGHDN, CDR2 FVKESK. The CDR3 has 14 amino acids.

This clonotype was observed a handful of times. The chain has TRBV12-3 or TRBV12-4 and TRBJ2-2, with D hard to call. The CDR3 is 15 residues long. V lost 2 bases, J lost 5 bases, and 12 bases lay in between. CDR3: CASSLFDQETGELFF. In DNA form, the CDR3 reads TGTGCCAGCAGTTTATTCGACCAAGAGACCGGGGAGCTGTTTTTT.

Comments on this clonotype: This may stem from a read error, because a much larger clone lies one nucleotide away. The chain links TRBV3-1 to TRBJ2-1; D may be TRBD1 or TRBD2 (6 bases each). Germline CDR1 and CDR2: LGHDT and YNNKEL (reference sequence). Trimming removed 1 base from V and 8 bases from J, with 15 bases in between. The CDR3 sequence is 15 residues long. The CDR3 reads CASSQAGEVADEQFF. In nucleotides, the CDR3 is TGTGCCAGCAGCCAAGCAGGGGAGGTCGCAGATGAGCAGTTCTTC.

This clonotype occurred a few times. V and J are TRBV9 and TRBJ1-4; a possible D gene is TRBD1 (5 bases). CDR3 length: 14 amino acids. V lost 1 base and J 5 bases, leaving 9 bases between the germline ends. Germline V gives CDR1 SGDLS, CDR2 YYNGEE. CDR3 residues: CASSVSGGNEKLFF. The CDR3 DNA follows: TGTGCCAGCAGCGTATCGGGGGGAAATGAAAAACTGTTTTTT.

This clonotype was detected a few times. The genes are TRBV24-1 and TRBJ2-3; the D is unclear. V shed 7 bases and J shed 0 bases, with 13 bases lying between them. Germline V lookup: CDR1 KGHDR, CDR2 SFDVKD. The CDR3 totals 15 residues. The CDR3 protein is CATSAKQASTDTQYF. The DNA for the CDR3 is TGTGCCACCAGCGCGAAACAAGCTAGCACAGATACGCAGTATTTT.

There are many counts of this clonotype. The chain uses TRBV28 and TRBJ2-7; tentatively, D is TRBD1 (5 bases). The germline CDR1 and CDR2 sequences are MDHEN and SYDVKM. The CDR3 has 14 amino acids. V was cut by 1 base and J by 2 bases, with 9 bases left in between. CDR3 residues: CASSLSGLAYEQYF. CDR3 nucleotide sequence: TGTGCCAGCAGTTTATCAGGGTTAGCCTACGAGCAGTACTTC.

This clonotype was seen repeatedly, ten times or more. The gene calls are TRBV12-3 or TRBV12-4 and TRBJ2-1; D might be TRBD1 (7 bases). The CDR3 length is 16 residues. Trimming removed 4 bases from V and 7 bases from J, with 20 bases in between. CDR3 region: CASSSPEGGGDNEQFF. CDR3 DNA: TGTGCCAGCAGTTCCCCGGAAGGGGGCGGGGATAATGAGCAGTTCTTC.

J is TRBJ1-5 and V is TRBV30; D unresolved. The CDR3 sequence is 13 residues long. V gave up 2 bases and J gave up 4 bases, with 9 bases separating them. From germline, CDR1 is GTSNPN and CDR2 SVGIG (reference sequence). CDR3 sequence (DNA): TGTGCCTGGAGTTACGAAAAGAATCAGCCCCAGCATTTT. Protein sequence: CAWSYEKNQPQHF.

Comment on this clonotype: A single base separates this from a much larger clone, so it may be a read error. The chain recombines TRBV18 with TRBJ2-1; 9 positions agree with TRBD2. Per the germline V gene, CDR1 is KGHSH and CDR2 is LQKENI. The CDR3 has 14 amino acids. The J segment lost 6 bases and the V segment lost 3 bases, leaving 3 bases of the junction unmatched. Here the CDR3 reads CASSPETSGNEQFF. In DNA form, the CDR3 reads TGTGCCAGCTCACCGGAGACTAGCGGCAATGAGCAGTTCTTC.

This clonotype was seen repeatedly, ten times or more. The rearrangement joins TRBV20-1 to TRBJ2-7; D may match TRBD1 or TRBD2 (5 bases each). Germline V gene sequence: CDR1 DFQATT, CDR2 SNEGSKA (reference sequence). The CDR3 has 13 amino acids. Trimming left V 6 bases short and J 2 bases short, with 14 bases between. The CDR3 reads CSAWDPGAYEQYF. Here the CDR3 DNA reads TGCAGTGCGTGGGACCCTGGGGCCTACGAGCAGTACTTC.